This entry lists 29 T cell receptor beta chains sequenced from one sample in a study of cytomegalovirus exposure and HLA in healthy donors. Primers for the PCR totalled 60 Vbeta and 13 Jbeta. Clones were read by immunoSEQ multiplex PCR, and TCRdb kept only the in-frame ones, dropping some. Here the sample spans 100,000 to 150,000 clones, 60% to 80% being singletons. Sequenced: PBMCs. These receptors were collected from a male donor in good health and CMV-seronegative.

This clone was counted a few times. The chain recombines TRBV7-6 with TRBJ1-4, with a tentative D call TRBD1 (6 bases). Trimming took 6 bases from V and 0 from J, leaving 11 bases between them. Germline V lookup: CDR1 SGHVS, CDR2 FNYEAQ. This CDR3 is built from 15 residues. DNA of the CDR3: TGTGCCAGCAGTAGGACAGAGACAACTAATGAAAAACTGTTTTTT. This sequence encodes CASSRTETTNEKLFF.

This rearrangement joins TRBV11-2 to TRBJ2-5; tentative D call: TRBD2 (5 bases). V was shortened by 4 bases and J by 5 bases, with 14 bases between the two germline ends. The CDR3 is made up of 14 amino acids. Germline CDR1 SGHAT, CDR2 FQNNGV. The CDR3 here is CASSSARGWETQYF. CDR3 DNA sequence: TGTGCCAGCAGCTCCGCCCGGGGATGGGAGACCCAGTACTTC.

The chain couples TRBV4-3 to TRBJ2-1; 9 bases fit TRBD2. The CDR3 is made up of 21 amino acids. CDR1 is LGHNA, CDR2 YSLEER, per germline. Trimming cost V 0 bases and J 5 bases; bases outside gene matches: 20. DNA for the CDR3: TGCGCCAGCAGCCAAGATCTTGTCGAGGCGGTAGCGGGGGACCCGAACAATGAGCAGTTCTTC. Translation: CASSQDLVEAVAGDPNNEQFF.

V gene TRBV30 combines with J gene TRBJ1-3; unclear D gene. Germline values: CDR1 GTSNPN, CDR2 SVGIG (reference sequence). V dropped 5 bases and J dropped 0 bases, with 11 bases sitting between them. This CDR3 region has 14 residues. The CDR3 nucleotides read TGTGCCTGGGACTTGTCCCGCTCTGGAAACACCATATATTTT. Translation gives CAWDLSRSGNTIYF.

The J gene is TRBJ2-7, the V gene TRBV9, with D maybe TRBD2 (5 bases). The germline V gene encodes CDR1 SGDLS and CDR2 YYNGEE. The CDR3 is 14 amino acids. V shed 0 bases and J shed 5 bases, with 12 bases lying between them. CDR3 protein: CASSVGDYPNEQYF. CDR3 in DNA: TGTGCCAGCAGCGTAGGAGACTATCCCAACGAGCAGTACTTC.

This clone was detected ten times or more. V is TRBV28 and J is TRBJ1-2; 8 bases fit TRBD1. Trimming cost V 3 bases and J 0 bases; bases outside gene matches: 6. Germline values: CDR1 MDHEN, CDR2 SYDVKM. CDR3 size: 16 residues. CDR3 sequence reads: CASSLTGAIANYGYTF. CDR3 DNA: TGTGCCAGCAGTTTGACAGGGGCGATAGCTAACTATGGCTACACCTTC.

The chain recombines TRBV6-1 with TRBJ1-1; the D gene is possibly TRBD1 (5 bases). Germline CDR1 reads MNHNS; CDR2 reads SASEGT. The V gene lost 6 bases and the J gene lost 11 bases, with 19 bases spanning the gap. The CDR3 has 13 amino acids. CDR3 in amino acids: CASRPNPSGRAFF. For the CDR3, the DNA is TGTGCCAGCAGGCCGAACCCCTCAGGGAGGGCTTTCTTT.

This clone was picked up one time. V gene TRBV30 combines with J gene TRBJ2-7; TRBD1 agrees at 8 bases. V was pared by 2 bases and J by 5 bases, with 5 bases of the junction left unmatched. CDR3 length equals 13 residues. CDR1 is GTSNPN and CDR2 is SVGIG in the germline V gene (reference sequence). The CDR3 DNA reads as TGTGCCTGGAGTCAGGGGGCGGTGGACGAGCAGTACTTC. Amino acids: CAWSQGAVDEQYF.

A single count supports this clone. V gene TRBV15 combines with J gene TRBJ2-7; TRBD2 matches at 7 bases. Germline loops: CDR1 LNHNV, CDR2 YYDKDF (reference sequence). V trimming: 1 base; J trimming: 3 bases; junction bases outside the gene matches: 9. This CDR3 is 16 amino acids long. The DNA of the CDR3 is TGTGCCACCAGCAGAGTGGGGGGGGTTTTAAACTACGAGCAGTACTTC. Residues: CATSRVGGVLNYEQYF.

Turning to this clone: Germline and junction disagree at one end, which may indicate a read error. This chain uses TRBV4-1 with TRBJ1-4, with a tentative D call TRBD1 (5 bases). CDR1 MGHRA and CDR2 YSYEKL come from the germline V gene. This CDR3 has 14 amino acids. CDR3 in DNA: TGCGCCAGCAGCCGATGGGGAGACCATCCGGGACTTATTTTT. This gives the protein CASSRWGDHPGLIF.

This clone was seen a handful of times. The J gene is TRBJ2-7, the V gene TRBV19; 9 nucleotides align to TRBD1. J was trimmed by 6 bases and V by 3 bases; bases with no gene match: 18. CDR1 LNHDA and CDR2 SQIVND come from the germline V gene (reference sequence). The CDR3 loop spans 18 amino acids. This chain's CDR3 is CASSIPFPRDREGSEQYF. The CDR3 DNA sequence: TGTGCCAGTAGTATCCCCTTTCCCCGGGACAGGGAGGGGTCCGAGCAGTACTTC.

The gene calls are TRBV2 and TRBJ2-2, with TRBD1 identical over 7 bases. V gave up 3 bases and J gave up 10 bases; unmatched junction bases: 11. Germline V lookup: CDR1 SNHLY, CDR2 FYNNEI. The CDR3 is made up of 15 amino acids. The CDR3 here is CASSEQQGRNKELFF. The CDR3 DNA sequence: TGTGCCAGCAGTGAGCAACAGGGGCGCAACAAGGAGCTGTTTTTT. Looking up the rest from reference TRBV2 and TRBJ2-2 gives the full variable domain: EPEVTQTPSHQVTQMGQEVILRCVPISNHLYFYWYRQILGQKVEFLVSFYNNEISEKSEIFDDQFSVERPDGSNFTLKIRSTKLEDSAMYFCASSEQQGRNKELFFGEGSRLTVL.

The chain joins TRBV6-5 to TRBJ1-1; 7 nucleotides align to TRBD1. This CDR3 spans 15 amino acids. Germline loops: CDR1 MNHEY, CDR2 SVGAGI. V was pared by 6 bases and J by 4 bases, with 11 bases of the junction left unmatched. CDR3 bases: TGTGCCAGCAGGCCCGCTAGGGGGCAAGGCACTGAAGCTTTCTTT. As protein: CASRPARGQGTEAFF.

This rearrangement joins TRBV4-3 to TRBJ1-2; TRBD1 might be the D (5 bases). The germline V and J ends were trimmed by 0 bases and 2 bases, with 13 bases remaining between them. Per the germline V gene, CDR1 is LGHNA and CDR2 is YSLEER. The CDR3 is made up of 16 amino acids. The CDR3 here is CASSQEGLGANYGYTF. CDR3 DNA: TGCGCCAGCAGCCAAGAGGGCTTAGGGGCGAACTATGGCTACACCTTC.

The genes are TRBV6-1 and TRBJ2-6; 7 bases line up with TRBD2. The CDR3 length is 15 residues. The germline V gene has CDR1 MNHNS and CDR2 SASEGT. With V trimmed by 8 bases and J by 2 bases, 6 bases remained unmatched. CDR3 nucleotide sequence: TGTGCCAGCTCCGCGGGGGAAGCTGGGGCCAACGTCCTGACTTTC. Translation: CASSAGEAGANVLTF.

This chain links TRBV4-1 with TRBJ1-4, with 7 bases fitting TRBD1. CDR3 length: 16 residues. Germline CDR1 MGHRA, CDR2 YSYEKL. V dropped 4 bases and J dropped 8; count of bases not matched to a gene: 13. The DNA of the CDR3 is TGCGCCAGCAGCCTTTTCCGGACAGGCGGTCTCGAAAAACTGTTTTTT. This gives the protein CASSLFRTGGLEKLFF.

The sample holds a few counts of this clone. The chain joins TRBV6-5 to TRBJ2-7, with TRBD1 matching 8 bases. This CDR3 has 14 residues. Germline values: CDR1 MNHEY, CDR2 SVGAGI. V trimming: 2 bases; J trimming: 5 bases; junction bases outside the gene matches: 5. The CDR3 protein is CASSYGQGTDEQYF. CDR3 sequence (DNA): TGTGCCAGCAGTTACGGACAGGGTACCGACGAGCAGTACTTC.

The chain has TRBV19 and TRBJ1-3; 7 bases map to TRBD1. V was pared by 4 bases and J by 0 bases, with 18 bases of the junction left unmatched. The CDR3 consists of 20 residues. Germline V gives CDR1 LNHDA, CDR2 SQIVND (reference sequence). The CDR3 loop reads CASSTYRTGRLSNSGNTIYF. The CDR3 DNA reads as TGTGCCAGTAGTACCTATAGGACAGGACGACTATCTAACTCTGGAAACACCATATATTTT.

The chain has TRBV7-9 and TRBJ2-5, with unresolved D. CDR1 is SEHNR, CDR2 FQNEAQ, per germline (reference sequence). The CDR3 runs to 10 residues. V was clipped by 7 bases and J by 5 bases, with 5 bases between them. This CDR3 reads CASNGETQYF. In nucleotides, the CDR3 is TGTGCCAGCAACGGGGAGACCCAGTACTTC.

This clone was found a few times. This chain connects TRBV28 to TRBJ1-5, with D maybe TRBD1 (5 bases). Per the germline V gene, CDR1 is MDHEN and CDR2 is SYDVKM. Trimming removed 3 bases at V and 2 bases at J, with 17 bases between. The CDR3 totals 17 residues. CDR3 sequence: CASSLGPWGGGNQPQHF. The CDR3 DNA reads as TGTGCCAGCAGTTTGGGACCTTGGGGAGGGGGCAATCAGCCCCAGCATTTT.

This chain links TRBV7-3 with TRBJ2-5; D is perhaps TRBD2 (5 bases). CDR3 length: 18 amino acids. The germline V gene has CDR1 SGHTA and CDR2 FQGTGA. Deletions cut 0 bases from V and 4 bases from J, with 21 bases between. CDR3 nucleotides: TGTGCCAGCAGCTTAACGGGGAGACGGCAGGCTGGAGGAGAGACCCAGTACTTC. It encodes CASSLTGRRQAGGETQYF.

The V gene is TRBV19, the J gene TRBJ2-1; 7 nucleotides line up with TRBD1. CDR3 length: 14 residues. Germline CDR1 and CDR2: LNHDA and SQIVND (reference sequence). The V segment lost 9 bases and the J segment 2 bases; nucleotides outside the gene matches: 7. The CDR3 loop reads CARKKGAPYNEQFF. CDR3 DNA: TGTGCCAGAAAAAAGGGGGCCCCCTACAATGAGCAGTTCTTC.

The V and J genes are TRBV13 and TRBJ1-2; a possible D gene is TRBD1 (6 bases). The CDR3 contains 14 residues. Germline V gives CDR1 PRHDT, CDR2 FYEKMQ (reference sequence). With 4 bases removed from V and 4 bases from J, the gap between germline ends came to 13 bases. In DNA, the CDR3 is TGTGCCAGCAGCTCGTCACAGGGCGCCTATGGCTACACCTTC. Translating it yields CASSSSQGAYGYTF.

This clone was seen just once. This chain joins TRBV28 and TRBJ2-5; D possibly corresponds to TRBD1 (6 bases). Germline CDR1 is MDHEN and CDR2 is SYDVKM. The CDR3 sequence is 14 residues long. V was trimmed by 4 bases and J by 2 bases, leaving 11 bases between them. The CDR3 reads CASSSRDTQETQYF. The CDR3 nucleotides read TGTGCCAGCAGTTCTCGGGACACTCAAGAGACCCAGTACTTC. Complete variable domain (other parts from reference TRBV28 and TRBJ2-5): DVKVTQSSRYLVKRTGEKVFLECVQDMDHENMFWYRQDPGLGLRLIYFSYDVKMKEKGDIPEGYSVSREKKERFSLILESASTNQTSMYLCASSSRDTQETQYFGPGTRLLVL.

This sequence joins TRBV11-2 and TRBJ2-3, with TRBD2 as a possible D gene (6 bases). V dropped 0 bases and J dropped 1 base, with 11 bases sitting between them. Per germline, CDR1 SGHAT and CDR2 FQNNGV. This CDR3 has 16 residues. The CDR3 region is CASSLEWDFRTDTQYF. CDR3 in DNA: TGTGCCAGCAGCTTAGAGTGGGACTTCCGCACAGATACGCAGTATTTT.

The rearrangement links TRBV7-7 to TRBJ2-5; D is uncertain. Germline lookup yields CDR1 SSHAT and CDR2 FNYEAQ (reference sequence). CDR3 length: 9 residues. The CDR3 nucleotides are TGTGCTACTGGAGAGACCCAGTACTTC. It is translated as CATGETQYF.

The table lists this clone with a count of one. The chain has TRBV30 and TRBJ1-1; no definite D call. This CDR3 comprises 14 residues. Germline lookup yields CDR1 GTSNPN and CDR2 SVGIG (reference sequence). V was trimmed by 0 bases and J by 5 bases, leaving 13 bases between them. CDR3 DNA sequence: TGTGCCTGGAGTGTACTGGGAGGGATGACTGAAGCTTTCTTT. Amino acids: CAWSVLGGMTEAFF.

This clone was found a few times. A read error may produce the germline difference seen at one junction end. The chain couples TRBV7-9 to TRBJ2-7, with 7 positions matching TRBD2. This CDR3 spans 18 amino acids. Germline-derived CDR1 and CDR2 are SEHNR and FQNEAQ (reference sequence). CDR3 amino acids: CSSSWGLSRDYEAYEQYF. The CDR3 DNA is TGTTCCAGCAGCTGGGGGTTATCTCGGGACTACGAGGCCTACGAGCAGTACTTC.

V and J are TRBV11-3 and TRBJ2-7, with 11 bases aligning to TRBD2. After removal of 5 bases from V and 4 bases from J, the junction contained 7 bases not matched to a gene. CDR1 and CDR2 (germline): SGHNT, YENEEA. This CDR3 region has 15 residues. CDR3 bases: TGTGCCAGCAGCCGGACTAGCGGGCCGACTTACGAGCAGTACTTC. This gives the protein CASSRTSGPTYEQYF.